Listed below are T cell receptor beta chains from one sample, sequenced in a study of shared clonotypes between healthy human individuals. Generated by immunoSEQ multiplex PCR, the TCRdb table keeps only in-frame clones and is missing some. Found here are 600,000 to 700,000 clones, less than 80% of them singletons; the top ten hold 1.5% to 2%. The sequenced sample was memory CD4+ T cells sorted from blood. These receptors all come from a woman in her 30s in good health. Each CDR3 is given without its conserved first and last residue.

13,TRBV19,ASGQRTDPTDTQY
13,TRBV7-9,ASSLFLTVYYGYT
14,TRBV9,ASSPQGGPNTGELF
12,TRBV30,AWKDRGYRSPLH
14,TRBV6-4,ASSYPVGKGEDEQY
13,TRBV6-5,ASSRQGGFTGELF
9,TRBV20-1,SASPAGEQF
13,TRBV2,ASSYTAGGGNEQF
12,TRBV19,ATEPGQGSNTIY
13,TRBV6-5,ASSTSGGLVREQY
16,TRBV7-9,ASSLWGTGLRGANVLT
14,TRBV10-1,ASSETPRSSSYEQY
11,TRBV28,ASIEGTYNEQF
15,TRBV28,ASSLGLGKAEITKAF
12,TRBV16,ASLLAGPYNEQF
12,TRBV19,ASSRQGTNYGYT
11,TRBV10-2,ASKFRKVSEAF
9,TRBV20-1,SAKNADTQY
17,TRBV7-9,ASSRLASGRYSSYNEQF
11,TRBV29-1,SAPTQGNYGYT
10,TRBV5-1,ASRGIFYGYT
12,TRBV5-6,ASTVGQGSHEQY
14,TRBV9,ASSAVPGGSTDTQY
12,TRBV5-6,ASSRTSGTDTQY
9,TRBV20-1,SARSGNEQF
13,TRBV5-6,ASSLNSGLNYGYT
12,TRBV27,ASSWASGENEQF
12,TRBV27,ASSYLEGGGGYT
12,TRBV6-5,ASSPFSYNSPLH
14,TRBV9,ASSPQGTLSYNEQF
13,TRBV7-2,ASSLGSAGVLWQY
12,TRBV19,ASTVRGLNYGYT
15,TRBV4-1,ASSQGTGRAMNTEAF
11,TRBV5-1,ASSESGVYEQY
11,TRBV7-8,ASSLREPGEQF